These 22 T cell receptor beta chains were all obtained from the same sample, sequenced in a study of STAT3 mutations in large granular lymphocyte leukemia. For these TCRs, the target antigens are not known. Whole-study findings and limits: Every T-LGLL patient had at least one immunodominant TCRbeta clonotype.

This table comes from immunoSEQ multiplex PCR, and its TCRdb copy is limited to in-frame clones, with some not included. The table has about 15,000 clones, 90% seen once. Sequencing was done on a sample of peripheral blood mononuclear cells. The receptors derive from a man aged 35 to 55 with T-cell large granular lymphocyte leukemia. Some clones in this sample may be carry-over from other donors' samples.

The rearrangement joins TRBV6-5 to TRBJ2-1; D is tentatively TRBD1 or TRBD2 (5 bases each). CDR3 length: 16 residues. V lost 8 bases to trimming and J lost 9 bases, with 26 bases between them. Germline V gene data show CDR1 as MNHEY and CDR2 as SVGAGI. The CDR3 region is CASCLNGACRLGEQFF. CDR3 bases: TGTGCCAGCTGTTTGAACGGGGCCTGTAGGTTGGGTGAGCAGTTCTTC.

By frequency in the sample, this clone is medium-sized (0.01 to 0.1%). This chain links TRBV7-2 with TRBJ1-5; the D is unclear. Trimming removed 5 bases at V and 4 bases at J, with 9 bases between. Germline loops: CDR1 SGHTA, CDR2 FQGNSA. The CDR3 runs to 13 residues. CDR3 amino acids: CASSKEQNQPQHF. CDR3 nucleotides: TGTGCCAGCAGCAAGGAGCAGAATCAGCCCCAGCATTTT.

This sequence joins TRBV7-8 and TRBJ2-5; D is ambiguous. The CDR3 is 14 amino acids. V lost 3 bases, J lost 1 base, and 9 bases lay in between. The germline V gene encodes CDR1 SGHVS and CDR2 FQNEAQ. This CDR3 reads CASSLPGLQETQYF. In DNA form, the CDR3 reads TGTGCCAGCAGCTTGCCCGGGCTCCAAGAGACCCAGTACTTC.

This clone was recorded only once. The chain joins TRBV29-1 to TRBJ1-1, with 9 bases lining up with TRBD1. The ends lost 8 bases at V and 5 bases at J; junction bases unmatched: 9. The CDR3 length is 13 residues. Germline CDR1 SQVTM, CDR2 ANQGSEA. The CDR3 nucleotides are TGCAGCATGTCGCCGGGACAGGGAACTGAAGCTTTCTTT. Its translation is CSMSPGQGTEAFF. The full variable domain, with the rest looked up from reference TRBV29-1 and TRBJ1-1, is SAVISQKPSRDICQRGTSLTIQCQVDSQVTMMFWYRQQPGQSLTLIATANQGSEATYESGFVIDKFPISRPNLTFSTLTVSNMSPEDSSIYLCSMSPGQGTEAFFGQGTRLTVV.

This chain connects TRBV15 to TRBJ1-5; D gene ambiguous. This CDR3 has 16 residues. Germline CDR1 and CDR2: LNHNV and YYDKDF (reference sequence). The V and J ends lost 0 bases and 0 bases respectively, with 9 bases between them. CDR3 nucleotide sequence: TGTGCCACCAGCAGAGATTTTGCAGTTAGCAATCAGCCCCAGCATTTT. It codes for CATSRDFAVSNQPQHF.

The V and J genes are TRBV11-3 and TRBJ2-3; D not resolved. Germline assignment: CDR1 SGHNT and CDR2 YENEEA. Trimming took off 3 bases at V and 0 bases at J, with 10 bases between the two ends. There are 15 residues in the CDR3. The CDR3, as DNA: TGTGCCAGCAGCTTCCGAGCCTCAAGCACAGATACGCAGTATTTT. Amino acids: CASSFRASSTDTQYF. The full variable domain, its missing parts supplied by reference TRBV11-3 and TRBJ2-3, is EAGVVQSPRYKIIEKKQPVAFWCNPISGHNTLYWYLQNLGQGPELLIRYENEEAVDDSQLPKDRFSAERLKGVDSTLKIQPAELGDSAVYLCASSFRASSTDTQYFGPGTRLTVL.

This sequence joins TRBV7-9 and TRBJ2-3; 7 nucleotides line up with TRBD1. After removal of 5 bases from V and 6 bases from J, the junction contained 11 bases not matched to a gene. The germline CDR1 and CDR2 sequences are SEHNR and FQNEAQ (reference sequence). The CDR3 has 15 amino acids. The CDR3 DNA reads as TGTGCCAGCAGCCCAACGAGGGGGCCCGGTGATACGCAGTATTTT. This gives the protein CASSPTRGPGDTQYF. Variable domain in full (rest from reference TRBV7-9 and TRBJ2-3): DTGVSQNPRHKITKRGQNVTFRCDPISEHNRLYWYRQTLGQGPEFLTYFQNEAQLEKSRLLSDRFSAERPKGSFSTLEIQRTEQGDSAMYLCASSPTRGPGDTQYFGPGTRLTVL.

This clone has only one observation. The V call is TRBV4-1, the J call TRBJ2-7; TRBD1 matches at 10 bases. V trimming: 1 base; J trimming: 2 bases; junction bases outside the gene matches: 2. The CDR3 length is 15 residues. The germline V gene encodes CDR1 MGHRA and CDR2 YSYEKL. This chain's CDR3 is CASSQAGTGAYEQYF. CDR3 sequence (DNA): TGCGCCAGCAGCCAAGCGGGGACAGGGGCCTACGAGCAGTACTTC.

The chain combines TRBV6-1 with TRBJ1-5, with D uncertain. The CDR3 length is 13 residues. The germline gives CDR1 MNHNS, CDR2 SASEGT. The ends were cut back, 0 bases at V and 7 bases at J, with 7 bases in the middle. CDR3 residues: CASSEAHSQPQHF. The CDR3 DNA reads TGTGCCAGCAGTGAAGCGCACAGCCAGCCCCAGCATTTT.

The rearrangement links TRBV11-2 to TRBJ2-7; D is tentatively TRBD1 or TRBD2 (5 bases each). Germline CDR1 is SGHAT and CDR2 is FQNNGV. Trimming took off 6 bases at V and 9 bases at J, with 18 bases between the two ends. The CDR3 has 13 amino acids. CDR3 nucleotides: TGTGCCAGCAGGCATACAGGACTCCACGGGCAGTACTTC. Protein sequence: CASRHTGLHGQYF.

The table lists this clone with a count of one. This chain connects TRBV9 to TRBJ1-1; 7 nucleotides match TRBD1. The CDR3 has 14 residues. Germline V lookup: CDR1 SGDLS, CDR2 YYNGEE. Germline trimming cut 3 bases from V and 2 bases from J; bases unmatched to any gene: 4. The CDR3 DNA is TGTGCCAGCAGCGCGACAGGGCCCAACACTGAAGCTTTCTTT. Its translation: CASSATGPNTEAFF.

This sequence joins TRBV7-2 and TRBJ1-5, with D perhaps matching TRBD1 (6 bases). V lost 1 base and J lost 8, with 12 bases in between. Germline CDR1 and CDR2: SGHTA and FQGNSA. CDR3 length: 14 residues. DNA for the CDR3: TGTGCCAGCAGCTTAGAGGGGGGGCAAAAGCCCCAGCATTTT. It codes for CASSLEGGQKPQHF.

The chain uses TRBV4-3 and TRBJ2-7, with TRBD1 as a possible D gene (5 bases). The CDR3 loop spans 15 amino acids. The V gene's germline CDR1 is LGHNA and CDR2 YSLEER. With 1 base removed from V and 2 bases from J, the gap between germline ends came to 12 bases. CDR3 sequence: CASSQGAGMAYEQYF. Here the CDR3 DNA reads TGCGCCAGCAGCCAAGGGGCAGGGATGGCCTACGAGCAGTACTTC.

The V call is TRBV28, the J call TRBJ1-1; the D is unclear. The CDR3 is 14 amino acids. Germline V lookup: CDR1 MDHEN, CDR2 SYDVKM. The V gene lost 1 base and the J gene lost 1 base, with 7 bases spanning the gap. Written as DNA, the CDR3 is TGTGCCAGCAGTTTATTGGCCGAGAACACTGAAGCTTTCTTT. It encodes CASSLLAENTEAFF.

The genes are TRBV7-3 and TRBJ2-3; TRBD2 matches at 11 bases. The germline CDR1 and CDR2 sequences are SGHTA and FQGTGA. The CDR3 length is 15 residues. V trimming: 3 bases; J trimming: 4 bases; junction bases outside the gene matches: 3. CDR3 sequence reads: CASSLTSGEADTQYF. CDR3 DNA sequence: TGTGCCAGCAGCTTGACTAGCGGGGAAGCAGATACGCAGTATTTT.

The CDR3 loop reads CASSSLESGEVGYTF. CDR3 DNA: TGTGCCAGCAGCTCACTAGAATCAGGGGAGGTTGGCTACACCTTC. The chain has TRBV21-1 and TRBJ1-2. TRBV21-1 is a known pseudogene. This CDR3 is built from 15 residues.

The V and J genes are TRBV7-9 and TRBJ2-7; no clear D gene. This CDR3 region has 11 residues. Trimming stripped 4 bases from V and 5 bases from J, with 6 bases between. CDR1 is SEHNR and CDR2 is FQNEAQ in the germline V gene (reference sequence). The DNA for the CDR3 is TGTGCCAGCAGCTACAGTAACGAGCAGTACTTC. Protein product: CASSYSNEQYF.

V is TRBV5-4 and J is TRBJ2-2, with unresolved D. The CDR3 length is 13 residues. The ends were cut back, 7 bases at V and 1 base at J, with 8 bases in the middle. Germline V gene lookup returns CDR1 SGHNT and CDR2 YYREEE (reference sequence). Here the CDR3 reads CASFLLNTGELFF. As DNA, the CDR3 is TGTGCCAGCTTTTTACTGAACACCGGGGAGCTGTTTTTT.

The genes are TRBV27 and TRBJ2-5, with TRBD1 as a possible D gene (6 bases). The germline V gene encodes CDR1 MNHEY and CDR2 SMNVEV (reference sequence). V was trimmed by 6 bases and J by 1 base, leaving 9 bases between them. The CDR3 is made up of 13 amino acids. CDR3 in amino acids: CASSPDSQETQYF. The CDR3 DNA follows: TGTGCCAGCAGCCCGGACAGCCAAGAGACCCAGTACTTC.

The chain carries TRBV28 and TRBJ1-1, with 8 positions matching TRBD1. Looked up from germline, CDR1 is MDHEN and CDR2 is SYDVKM. J lost 1 base, V lost 6 bases, and 4 bases had no gene match. The CDR3 length is 14 residues. The CDR3 nucleotides are TGTGCCAGCAGGCCCGGACAGGGGAACACTGAAGCTTTCTTT. It encodes CASRPGQGNTEAFF.

The chain links TRBV25-1 to TRBJ2-5; D is possibly TRBD2 (6 bases). The CDR3 covers 14 residues. In germline, CDR1 is MGHDK, CDR2 SYGVNS. Trimming cost V 2 bases and J 7 bases, with 14 bases left between them. The CDR3 here is CASSEPGSIRTQYF. The CDR3, as DNA: TGTGCCAGCAGTGAACCCGGGAGCATTCGGACCCAGTACTTC. Complete variable domain (other parts from reference TRBV25-1 and TRBJ2-5): EADIYQTPRYLVIGTGKKITLECSQTMGHDKMYWYQQDPGMELHLIHYSYGVNSTEKGDLSSESTVSRIRTEHFPLTLESARPSHTSQYLCASSEPGSIRTQYFGPGTRLLVL.

V gene TRBV6-5 combines with J gene TRBJ1-1; D unresolved. The CDR3 totals 15 residues. V lost 0 bases and J lost 1, with 9 bases in between. The V gene's germline CDR1 is MNHEY and CDR2 SVGAGI. CDR3 in amino acids: CASSYSPQSNTEAFF. CDR3 coding DNA: TGTGCCAGCAGTTACTCACCACAATCGAACACTGAAGCTTTCTTT.